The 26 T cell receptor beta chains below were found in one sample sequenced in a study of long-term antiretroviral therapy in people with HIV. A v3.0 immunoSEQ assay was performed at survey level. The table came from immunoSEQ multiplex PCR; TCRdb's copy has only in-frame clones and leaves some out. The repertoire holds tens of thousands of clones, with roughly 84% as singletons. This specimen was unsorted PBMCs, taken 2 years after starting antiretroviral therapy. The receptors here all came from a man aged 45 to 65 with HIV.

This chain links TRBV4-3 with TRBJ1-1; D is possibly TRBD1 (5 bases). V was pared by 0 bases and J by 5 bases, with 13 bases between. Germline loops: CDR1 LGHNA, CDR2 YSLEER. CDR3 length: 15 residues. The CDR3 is CASSQEAGRTTEAFF. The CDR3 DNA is TGCGCCAGCAGCCAAGAAGCAGGGCGGACGACTGAAGCTTTCTTT.

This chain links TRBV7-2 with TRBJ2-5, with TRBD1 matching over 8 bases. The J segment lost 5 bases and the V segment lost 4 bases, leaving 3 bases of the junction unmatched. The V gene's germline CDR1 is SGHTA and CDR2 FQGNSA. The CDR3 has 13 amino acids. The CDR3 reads CASSSYRGETQYF. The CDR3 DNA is TGTGCCAGCAGCTCATACAGGGGGGAGACCCAGTACTTC. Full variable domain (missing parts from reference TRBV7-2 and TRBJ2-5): GAGVSQSPSNKVTEKGKDVELRCDPISGHTALYWYRQSLGQGLEFLIYFQGNSAPDKSGLPSDRFSAERTGGSVSTLTIQRTQQEDSAVYLCASSSYRGETQYFGPGTRLLVL.

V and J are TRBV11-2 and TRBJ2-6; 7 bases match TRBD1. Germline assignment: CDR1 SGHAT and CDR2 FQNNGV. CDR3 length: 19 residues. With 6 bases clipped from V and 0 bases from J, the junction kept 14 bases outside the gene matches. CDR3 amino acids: CASRSTWDRSGSGANVLTF. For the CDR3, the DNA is TGTGCCAGCAGATCAACTTGGGACAGATCAGGCTCTGGGGCCAACGTCCTGACTTTC.

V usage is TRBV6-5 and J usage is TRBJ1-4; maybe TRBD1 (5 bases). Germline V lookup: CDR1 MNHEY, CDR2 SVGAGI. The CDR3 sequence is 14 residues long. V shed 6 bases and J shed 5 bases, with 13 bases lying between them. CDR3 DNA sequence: TGTGCCAGCAGCCCCGGGACCGTCAATGAAAAACTGTTTTTT. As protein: CASSPGTVNEKLFF.

DNA for the CDR3: TGTGCCAGCACCCCACCCGGACTAGCGGGGAGCACAGATACGCAGTATTTT. Amino acid sequence: CASTPPGLAGSTDTQYF. The chain employs TRBV28 and TRBJ2-3; 12 nucleotides match TRBD2. In germline, CDR1 is MDHEN, CDR2 SYDVKM. The trim removed 7 bases at V and 0 bases at J, leaving 8 bases unmatched. The CDR3 is 17 residues long.

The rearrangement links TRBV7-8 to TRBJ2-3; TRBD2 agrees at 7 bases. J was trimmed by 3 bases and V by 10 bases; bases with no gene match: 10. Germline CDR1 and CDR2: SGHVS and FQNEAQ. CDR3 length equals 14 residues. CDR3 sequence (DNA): TGTGCCACTGCTGGAGCGGGGTTAACAGATACGCAGTATTTT. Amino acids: CATAGAGLTDTQYF. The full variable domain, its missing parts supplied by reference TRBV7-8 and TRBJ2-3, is GAGVSQSPRYKVAKRGQDVALRCDPISGHVSLFWYQQALGQGPEFLTYFQNEAQLDKSGLPSDRFFAERPEGSVSTLKIQRTQQEDSAVYLCATAGAGLTDTQYFGPGTRLTVL.

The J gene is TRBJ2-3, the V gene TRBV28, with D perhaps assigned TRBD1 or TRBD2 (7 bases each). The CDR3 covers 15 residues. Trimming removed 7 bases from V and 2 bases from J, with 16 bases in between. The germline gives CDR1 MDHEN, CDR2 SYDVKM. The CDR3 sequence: CASNSGGGPTDTQYF. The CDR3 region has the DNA TGTGCCAGCAATTCAGGGGGGGGCCCCACAGATACGCAGTATTTT.

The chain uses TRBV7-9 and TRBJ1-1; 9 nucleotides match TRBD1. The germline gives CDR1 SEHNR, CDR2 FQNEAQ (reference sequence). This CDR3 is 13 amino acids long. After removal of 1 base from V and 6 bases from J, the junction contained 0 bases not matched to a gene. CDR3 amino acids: CASSLGQGAEAFF. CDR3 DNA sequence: TGTGCCAGCAGCTTAGGACAGGGGGCTGAAGCTTTCTTT.

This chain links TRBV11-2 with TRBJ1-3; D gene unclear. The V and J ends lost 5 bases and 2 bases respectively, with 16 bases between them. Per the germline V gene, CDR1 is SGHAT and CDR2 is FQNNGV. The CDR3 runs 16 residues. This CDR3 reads CASSPFPSRAGNTIYF. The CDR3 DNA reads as TGTGCCAGCAGCCCCTTCCCCAGCCGGGCTGGAAACACCATATATTTT. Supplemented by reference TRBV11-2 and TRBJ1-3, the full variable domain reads EAGVAQSPRYKIIEKRQSVAFWCNPISGHATLYWYQQILGQGPKLLIQFQNNGVVDDSQLPKDRFSAERLKGVDSTLKIQPAKLEDSAVYLCASSPFPSRAGNTIYFGEGSWLTVV.

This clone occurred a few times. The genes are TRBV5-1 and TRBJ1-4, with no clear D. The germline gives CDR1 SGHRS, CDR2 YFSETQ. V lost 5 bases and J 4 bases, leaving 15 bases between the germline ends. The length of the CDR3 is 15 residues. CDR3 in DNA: TGCGCCAGCAGAGAAGGACCCACAGTTAATGAAAAACTGTTTTTT. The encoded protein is CASREGPTVNEKLFF. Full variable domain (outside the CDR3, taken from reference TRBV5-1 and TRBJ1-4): KAGVTQTPRYLIKTRGQQVTLSCSPISGHRSVSWYQQTPGQGLQFLFEYFSETQRNKGNFPGRFSGRQFSNSRSEMNVSTLELGDSALYLCASREGPTVNEKLFFGSGTQLSVL.

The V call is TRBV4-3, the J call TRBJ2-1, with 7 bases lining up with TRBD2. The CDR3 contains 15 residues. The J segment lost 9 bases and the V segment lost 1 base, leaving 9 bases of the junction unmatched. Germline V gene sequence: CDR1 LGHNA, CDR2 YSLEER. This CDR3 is CASSQGSSGLGEQFF. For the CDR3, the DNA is TGCGCCAGCAGCCAAGGGTCTAGCGGCCTTGGTGAGCAGTTCTTC.

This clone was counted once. CDR3 DNA sequence: TGTGCCAGCTCATCCCTGGCGGGGGCCACAGATACGCAGTATTTT. Amino acid sequence: CASSSLAGATDTQYF. The chain combines TRBV18 with TRBJ2-3; D is perhaps TRBD2 (7 bases). Trimming removed 5 bases from V and 2 bases from J, with 14 bases in between. This CDR3 is 15 amino acids long. Germline lookup yields CDR1 KGHSH and CDR2 LQKENI.

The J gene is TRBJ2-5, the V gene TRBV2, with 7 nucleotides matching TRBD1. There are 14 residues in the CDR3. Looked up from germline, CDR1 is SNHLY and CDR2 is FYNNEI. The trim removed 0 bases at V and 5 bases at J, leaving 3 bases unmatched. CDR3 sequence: CASSEAGGGETQYF. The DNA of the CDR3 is TGTGCCAGCAGTGAAGCAGGGGGCGGGGAGACCCAGTACTTC.

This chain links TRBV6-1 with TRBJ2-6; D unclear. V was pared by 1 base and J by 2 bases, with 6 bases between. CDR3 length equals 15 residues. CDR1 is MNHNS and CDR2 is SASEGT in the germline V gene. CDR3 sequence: CASSEGETGANVLTF. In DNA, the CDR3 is TGTGCCAGCAGTGAAGGAGAGACTGGGGCCAACGTCCTGACTTTC.

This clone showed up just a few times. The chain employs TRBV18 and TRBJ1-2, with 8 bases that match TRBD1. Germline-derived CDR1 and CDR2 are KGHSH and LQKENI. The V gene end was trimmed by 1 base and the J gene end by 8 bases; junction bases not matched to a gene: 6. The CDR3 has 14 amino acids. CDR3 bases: TGTGCCAGCTCACCACGGCAGGGGGCGCGAGGCTACACCTTC. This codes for CASSPRQGARGYTF.

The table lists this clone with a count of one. CDR3 sequence (DNA): TGCGCCAGCAGCCAAGAGTTACCTGGGCCCTCTGGGGTTGATACGCAGTATTTT. It encodes CASSQELPGPSGVDTQYF. The chain carries TRBV4-3 and TRBJ2-3; D call uncertain. Germline values: CDR1 LGHNA, CDR2 YSLEER. Trimming left V 0 bases short and J 6 bases short, with 22 bases between. The CDR3 is 18 residues long.

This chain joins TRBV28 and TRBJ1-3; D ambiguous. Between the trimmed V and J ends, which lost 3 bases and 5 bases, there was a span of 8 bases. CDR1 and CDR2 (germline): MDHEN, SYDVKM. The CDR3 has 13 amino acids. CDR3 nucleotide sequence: TGTGCCAGCAGTTTTTCGGGGAGAAACACCATATATTTT. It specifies CASSFSGRNTIYF. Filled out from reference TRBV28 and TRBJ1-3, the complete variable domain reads DVKVTQSSRYLVKRTGEKVFLECVQDMDHENMFWYRQDPGLGLRLIYFSYDVKMKEKGDIPEGYSVSREKKERFSLILESASTNQTSMYLCASSFSGRNTIYFGEGSWLTVV.

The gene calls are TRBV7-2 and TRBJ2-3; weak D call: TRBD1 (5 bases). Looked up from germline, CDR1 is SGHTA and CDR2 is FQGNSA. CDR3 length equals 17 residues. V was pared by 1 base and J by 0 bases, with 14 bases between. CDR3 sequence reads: CASSLGAGPPSTDTQYF. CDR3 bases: TGTGCCAGCAGCTTAGGAGCAGGGCCCCCTAGCACAGATACGCAGTATTTT.

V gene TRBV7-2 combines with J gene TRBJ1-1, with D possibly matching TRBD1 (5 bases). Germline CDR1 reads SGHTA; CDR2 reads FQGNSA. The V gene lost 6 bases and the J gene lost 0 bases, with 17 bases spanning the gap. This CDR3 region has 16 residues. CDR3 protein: CASRSRQLMVNTEAFF. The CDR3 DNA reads TGTGCCAGCAGGTCCAGACAGTTGATGGTGAACACTGAAGCTTTCTTT.

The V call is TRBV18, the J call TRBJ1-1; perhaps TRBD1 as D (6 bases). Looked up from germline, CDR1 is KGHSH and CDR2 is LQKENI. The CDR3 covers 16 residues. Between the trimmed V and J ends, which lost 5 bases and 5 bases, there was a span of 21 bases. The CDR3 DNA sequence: TGTGCCAGCTCATCGCGAGGGGGGGGAAGAGGAACTGAAGCTTTCTTT. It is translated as CASSSRGGGRGTEAFF.

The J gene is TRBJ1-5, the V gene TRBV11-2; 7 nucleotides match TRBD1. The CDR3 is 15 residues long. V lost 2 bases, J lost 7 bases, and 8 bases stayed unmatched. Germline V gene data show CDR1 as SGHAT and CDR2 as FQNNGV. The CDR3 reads CASSLTTGVGQPQHF. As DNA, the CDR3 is TGTGCCAGCAGCTTAACTACAGGGGTCGGACAGCCCCAGCATTTT.

The CDR3 DNA reads TGTGCCAGCAGCAGGGGAGGTAGGGGGTTCGACTATGGCTACACCTTC. It translates to CASSRGGRGFDYGYTF. The chain recombines TRBV7-8 with TRBJ1-2; D is possibly TRBD1 (6 bases). V was pared by 5 bases and J by 3 bases, with 19 bases between. CDR1 is SGHVS, CDR2 FQNEAQ, per germline. This CDR3 is 16 amino acids long.

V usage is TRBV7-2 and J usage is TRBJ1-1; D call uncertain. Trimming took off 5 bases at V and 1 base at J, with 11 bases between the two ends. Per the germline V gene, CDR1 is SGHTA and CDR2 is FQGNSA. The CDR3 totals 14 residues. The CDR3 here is CASSARAQNTEAFF. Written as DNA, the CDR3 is TGTGCCAGCAGCGCTCGGGCCCAGAACACTGAAGCTTTCTTT. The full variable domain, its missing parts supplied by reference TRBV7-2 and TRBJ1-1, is GAGVSQSPSNKVTEKGKDVELRCDPISGHTALYWYRQSLGQGLEFLIYFQGNSAPDKSGLPSDRFSAERTGGSVSTLTIQRTQQEDSAVYLCASSARAQNTEAFFGQGTRLTVV.

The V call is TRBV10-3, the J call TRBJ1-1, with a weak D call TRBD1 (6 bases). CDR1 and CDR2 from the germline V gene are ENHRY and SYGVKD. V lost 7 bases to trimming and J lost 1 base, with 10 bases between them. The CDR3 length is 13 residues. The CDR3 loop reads CAITSTGNTEAFF. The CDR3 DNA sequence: TGTGCCATCACTTCGACAGGGAACACTGAAGCTTTCTTT.

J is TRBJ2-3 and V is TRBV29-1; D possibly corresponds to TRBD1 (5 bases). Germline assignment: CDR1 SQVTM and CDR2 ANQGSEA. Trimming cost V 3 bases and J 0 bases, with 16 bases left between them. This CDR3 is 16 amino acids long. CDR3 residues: CSVDRALFFSTDTQYF. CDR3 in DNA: TGCAGCGTTGACAGGGCCCTTTTTTTTAGCACAGATACGCAGTATTTT.

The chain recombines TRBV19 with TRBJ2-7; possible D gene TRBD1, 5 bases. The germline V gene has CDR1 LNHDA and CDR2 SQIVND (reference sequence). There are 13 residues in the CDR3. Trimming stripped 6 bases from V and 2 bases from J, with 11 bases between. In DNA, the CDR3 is TGTGCCAGTAGGCAGACAGATACCTACGAGCAGTACTTC. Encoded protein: CASRQTDTYEQYF.